This T cell receptor beta chain is drawn from a study of cytomegalovirus exposure and HLA in healthy donors. Donors had nominal health at sampling but likely had unrecorded immune exposures. A multiplex PCR was run with 60 Vbeta primers and 13 Jbeta primers. Using immunoSEQ multiplex PCR, the repertoire was profiled, and TCRdb retains in-frame clones only, with some absent. Here the sample spans about 160,000 clones, about 82% being singletons. There are 16 residues in the CDR3. V trimming: 7 bases; J trimming: 2 bases; junction bases outside the gene matches: 7. In germline, CDR1 is MDHEN, CDR2 SYDVKM. On this clone: Its antigen is still unknown.

Study conclusions and caveats: Earlier results showed most TCR beta V segments being productive about 90% or about 30% of the time.

Material for sequencing was PBMCs. This TCR was sampled from a woman between 45 and 60 years old in good health and CMV-seropositive. This chain uses TRBV28 with TRBJ2-6, with 8 bases matching TRBD1. The chain's CDR3 is CASIFSQGAGANVLTF. The CDR3 DNA reads as TGTGCCAGCATCTTCTCACAGGGGGCTGGGGCCAACGTCCTGACTTTC. Drawing the rest from reference TRBV28 and TRBJ2-6, the complete variable domain is DVKVTQSSRYLVKRTGEKVFLECVQDMDHENMFWYRQDPGLGLRLIYFSYDVKMKEKGDIPEGYSVSREKKERFSLILESASTNQTSMYLCASIFSQGAGANVLTFGAGSRLTVL.